The next 29 T cell receptor beta chains were all read from a single sample in a study of regulatory T cells in long-lasting Graves disease. To make TCR beta libraries, researchers used iRepertoire HTBI primers and Arm-PCR of CDR3 regions. In TCRdb, the multiplex PCR reads were re-called with MiXCR into one record per CDR3 protein. This sample has 550,000 to 650,000 distinct CDR3 sequences, with 15% to 20% found just once. Specified time point: newly diagnosed GD, antithyroid drugs for less than 3 months. PBMC RNA was the source of the TCR library. These data were also reused for a study on T cells in Graves' hyperthyroidism and ophthalmopathy.

Sample: peripheral blood mononuclear cells (PBMCs), taken at new diagnosis, from a patient treated with antithyroid drugs. The receptors derive from a man younger than 35 with Graves disease.

This clonotype appeared a few times. The chain uses TRBV20-1 and TRBJ2-2, with 8 nucleotides matching TRBD1. V shed 0 bases, J shed 9 bases, and the junction held 6 bases outside the gene matches. The CDR3 sequence is 14 residues long. Germline V gene sequence: CDR1 DFQATT, CDR2 SNEGSKA (reference sequence). DNA of the CDR3: TGCAGTGCTAGAGACCGGACAGGGTTTCGGGAGCTGTTTTTT. It translates to CSARDRTGFRELFF.

The rearrangement uses TRBV6-5 and TRBJ2-4; maybe TRBD2 (6 bases). The length of the CDR3 is 15 residues. Germline V CDR1 and CDR2: MNHEY, SVGAGI. Trimming shortened V by 2 bases and J by 1 base, and 9 bases separated the two germline ends. This CDR3 reads CASSYAGGAKNIQYF. Written as DNA, the CDR3 is TGTGCCAGCAGTTACGCTGGGGGGGCCAAAAACATTCAGTACTTC.

V and J are TRBV7-9 and TRBJ2-3; D could derive from TRBD1 or TRBD2 (5 bases each). The CDR3 is made up of 15 amino acids. V lost 5 bases, J lost 2 bases, and 14 bases lay in between. The germline CDR1 and CDR2 sequences are SEHNR and FQNEAQ (reference sequence). CDR3 region: CASSPVGRDTDTQYF. As DNA, the CDR3 is TGTGCCAGCAGCCCAGTGGGACGGGACACAGATACGCAGTATTTT.

This clonotype was detected many times. The V and J genes are TRBV7-9 and TRBJ2-5; unclear D gene. CDR1 is SEHNR, CDR2 FQNEAQ, per germline (reference sequence). The V end lost 5 bases, the J end lost 4 bases, and 14 bases lay between the germline ends. The CDR3 sequence is 14 residues long. The CDR3 nucleotides read TGTGCCAGCAGCCTAGAAAGTAGCAGAGAGACCCAGTACTTC. It yields the protein CASSLESSRETQYF.

The genes are TRBV7-3 and TRBJ2-3; a possible D gene is TRBD2 (7 bases). The CDR3 is 15 amino acids. Germline CDR1 SGHTA, CDR2 FQGTGA. Trimming left V 8 bases short and J 5 bases short, with 20 bases between. Written as DNA, the CDR3 is TGTGCCAGCGGCGCCTTAGGGGGGGAAGGAGATACGCAGTATTTT. Protein product: CASGALGGEGDTQYF.

This clonotype has a handful of counts. The rearrangement uses TRBV6-1 and TRBJ1-1, with D unclear. The V end lost 8 bases, the J end lost 1 base, and 8 bases lay between the germline ends. CDR3 length: 12 residues. The germline V gene encodes CDR1 MNHNS and CDR2 SASEGT. The CDR3 DNA reads as TGTGCCAGCCTCTGGGGGAACACTGAAGCTTTCTTT. Protein: CASLWGNTEAFF.

DNA of the CDR3: TGCGCCACCAGGGATCAACTTAGGGCCGGGGAGCTGTTTTTT. It codes for CATRDQLRAGELFF. This chain joins TRBV10-1 and TRBJ2-2; D possibly corresponds to TRBD1 (5 bases). Germline CDR1 and CDR2: WNHNN and SYGVQD (reference sequence). V was shortened by 10 bases and J by 6 bases, with 18 bases between the two germline ends. The CDR3 spans 14 residues.

V usage is TRBV24-1 and J usage is TRBJ2-7; the match to TRBD2 covers 8 bases. Germline V lookup: CDR1 KGHDR, CDR2 SFDVKD. After removal of 4 bases from V and 2 bases from J, the junction contained 12 bases not matched to a gene. The CDR3 is 17 residues long. The CDR3 coding sequence is TGTGCCACCAGTGAGGCCGGGCAGGGACTAGACCCCTACGAGCAGTACTTC. Protein product: CATSEAGQGLDPYEQYF.

This clonotype showed up many times. The V and J genes are TRBV5-1 and TRBJ2-7, with D maybe TRBD2 (6 bases). The germline CDR1 and CDR2 sequences are SGHRS and YFSETQ. The CDR3 is made up of 15 amino acids. Deletions cut 0 bases from V and 2 bases from J, with 12 bases between. DNA for the CDR3: TGCGCCAGCAGCTTGGAGGCTAGCGCAGCCTACGAGCAGTACTTC. It codes for CASSLEASAAYEQYF.

The sample holds many counts of this clonotype. The chain is built from TRBV24-1 and TRBJ1-1, with 8 bases aligning to TRBD1. The ends lost 4 bases at V and 1 base at J; junction bases unmatched: 4. The CDR3 has 15 residues. The germline V gene has CDR1 KGHDR and CDR2 SFDVKD. CDR3 in DNA: TGTGCCACCAGTGACCCCGGGACAGGGAACACTGAAGCTTTCTTT. Protein: CATSDPGTGNTEAFF.

This clonotype has more than one count but fewer than ten. The chain recombines TRBV12-3 or TRBV12-4 with TRBJ1-3; D remains ambiguous. The CDR3 sequence is 12 residues long. V lost 6 bases and J 8 bases, leaving 11 bases between the germline ends. CDR3 amino acids: CASSNTKHTIYF. CDR3 nucleotide sequence: TGTGCCAGCAGCAATACCAAACACACCATATATTTT.

The CDR3, as DNA: TGCAGTGCTAGAGTGGGCTCTGGGGCCAACGTCCTGACTTTC. Protein product: CSARVGSGANVLTF. The rearrangement links TRBV20-1 to TRBJ2-6, with no clear D. Trimming pared 1 base from V and 0 bases from J, leaving 4 bases between. The CDR3 extends over 14 amino acids. The germline V gene encodes CDR1 DFQATT and CDR2 SNEGSKA (reference sequence).

V is TRBV7-9 and J is TRBJ2-7, with 11 bases that match TRBD2. The CDR3 has 16 amino acids. The germline V gene has CDR1 SEHNR and CDR2 FQNEAQ (reference sequence). The V and J ends lost 4 bases and 6 bases, in that order; junction bases with no gene match: 11. The CDR3 nucleotides are TGTGCCAGCAGCTCCAAGACTAGCGGGAAGGGTTCCGAGCAGTACTTC. Protein sequence: CASSSKTSGKGSEQYF.

This clonotype was counted ten times or more. The chain recombines TRBV28 with TRBJ2-3; 8 nucleotides match TRBD2. The J segment lost 0 bases and the V segment lost 6 bases, leaving 5 bases of the junction unmatched. The CDR3 has 15 amino acids. The V gene's germline CDR1 is MDHEN and CDR2 SYDVKM. The CDR3 protein is CASSPTSESTDTQYF. The CDR3 coding sequence is TGTGCCAGCAGCCCGACTAGCGAGAGCACAGATACGCAGTATTTT.

The CDR3 DNA follows: TGTGCCAGCAGCGGACTAAACACCGGGGAGCTGTTTTTT. The encoded protein is CASSGLNTGELFF. This chain links TRBV25-1 with TRBJ2-2; possible D gene TRBD2, 6 bases. The CDR3 extends over 13 amino acids. V was pared by 6 bases and J by 2 bases, with 7 bases between. Per germline, CDR1 MGHDK and CDR2 SYGVNS.

In the case of this clonotype: A junction boundary mismatches the germline segment, possibly from a read error. This CDR3 reads CASSHSTDSPMCF. In DNA form, the CDR3 reads TGTGCCAGCAGCCACTCTACCGACAGTCCAATGTGCTTC. The chain joins TRBV9 to TRBJ2-1, with D possibly TRBD1 on 5 matching bases. This CDR3 spans 13 amino acids. The V gene's germline CDR1 is SGDLS and CDR2 YYNGEE.

This clonotype was seen at least ten times. The chain recombines TRBV12-3 or TRBV12-4 with TRBJ2-2, with 7 bases that match TRBD2. Losses at the gene ends were 8 bases for V and 4 bases for J; bases not matched to a gene: 10. CDR3 size: 15 residues. CDR3 protein: CASQSGQRGTGELFF. The CDR3 bases are TGTGCCAGCCAATCGGGCCAGCGGGGCACCGGGGAGCTGTTTTTT.

This chain joins TRBV29-1 and TRBJ2-7, with 7 bases identical to TRBD1. With 3 bases clipped from V and 1 base from J, the junction kept 6 bases outside the gene matches. CDR1 SQVTM and CDR2 ANQGSEA come from the germline V gene. This CDR3 has 14 amino acids. This chain's CDR3 is CSVETGKGSYEQYF. In nucleotides, the CDR3 is TGCAGCGTTGAGACAGGGAAGGGATCCTACGAGCAGTACTTC.

This clonotype was detected a few times. This chain uses TRBV3-1 with TRBJ1-1; no definite D call. The V gene's germline CDR1 is LGHDT and CDR2 YNNKEL (reference sequence). The CDR3 loop spans 16 amino acids. V lost 6 bases, J lost 1 base, and 18 bases lay in between. The CDR3 nucleotides read TGTGCCAGCAGTCAAATGGGGAGGGCTTGGAACACTGAAGCTTTCTTT. Translated, it gives CASSQMGRAWNTEAFF. Filled out from reference TRBV3-1 and TRBJ1-1, the complete variable domain reads DTAVSQTPKYLVTQMGNDKSIKCEQNLGHDTMYWYKQDSKKFLKIMFSYNNKELIINETVPNRFSPKSPDKAHLNLHINSLELGDSAVYFCASSQMGRAWNTEAFFGQGTRLTVV.

This clonotype was counted a few times. V is TRBV12-3 or TRBV12-4 and J is TRBJ1-2, with unresolved D. The CDR3 runs 12 residues. V lost 6 bases and J lost 8, with 13 bases in between. The CDR3 sequence: CASSDAGPGYTF. The CDR3 DNA reads as TGTGCCAGCAGCGATGCTGGGCCCGGCTACACCTTC.

In this sample, this clonotype turned up many times. The rearrangement uses TRBV6-1 and TRBJ2-2; possible D gene TRBD1, 6 bases. The CDR3 has 14 amino acids. Trimming shortened V by 8 bases and J by 1 base, and 11 bases separated the two germline ends. Germline V gives CDR1 MNHNS, CDR2 SASEGT. The CDR3 sequence: CASGGRMNTGELFF. CDR3 nucleotides: TGTGCCAGCGGGGGCCGGATGAACACCGGGGAGCTGTTTTTT.

This clonotype appeared a few times. This chain links TRBV11-2 with TRBJ2-7; TRBD1 matches 7 bases. Losses at the gene ends were 5 bases for V and 6 bases for J; bases not matched to a gene: 10. This CDR3 region has 14 residues. Germline lookup yields CDR1 SGHAT and CDR2 FQNNGV. This CDR3 reads CASSATQTGTEQYF. DNA of the CDR3: TGTGCCAGCAGCGCAACCCAGACAGGGACCGAGCAGTACTTC. The whole variable domain, remainder taken from reference TRBV11-2 and TRBJ2-7, is EAGVAQSPRYKIIEKRQSVAFWCNPISGHATLYWYQQILGQGPKLLIQFQNNGVVDDSQLPKDRFSAERLKGVDSTLKIQPAKLEDSAVYLCASSATQTGTEQYFGPGTRLTVT.

The table lists this clonotype with many counts. This chain links TRBV20-1 with TRBJ2-3, with 12 positions matching TRBD2. The CDR3 consists of 17 residues. CDR1 and CDR2 from the germline V gene are DFQATT and SNEGSKA (reference sequence). J gave up 0 bases and V 5 bases, and 9 bases lay outside the gene matches. CDR3 loop: CSAEGLAGPLSTDTQYF. The CDR3 DNA reads as TGCAGTGCTGAAGGACTAGCGGGACCACTTAGCACAGATACGCAGTATTTT.

This clonotype was detected ten times or more. The chain has TRBV6-1 and TRBJ2-1; no reliable D call. Trimming cost V 1 base and J 7 bases, with 5 bases left between them. The CDR3 has 12 amino acids. The germline V gene encodes CDR1 MNHNS and CDR2 SASEGT. The CDR3 loop reads CASSEVQNEQFF. The DNA of the CDR3 is TGTGCCAGCAGTGAAGTACAAAATGAGCAGTTCTTC.

The CDR3, as DNA: TGTGCCAGCAGCTCCCTTGGGACAGGGCTAGAAGAGACCCAGTACTTC. Its translation: CASSSLGTGLEETQYF. The J gene is TRBJ2-5, the V gene TRBV7-9; 9 bases match TRBD1. The germline V gene encodes CDR1 SEHNR and CDR2 FQNEAQ (reference sequence). The CDR3 contains 16 residues. V lost 4 bases, J lost 3 bases, and 9 bases stayed unmatched.

The rearrangement joins TRBV30 to TRBJ1-2; 8 nucleotides align to TRBD1. J gave up 3 bases and V 1 base, and 1 base lay outside the gene matches. CDR1 is GTSNPN, CDR2 SVGIG, per germline (reference sequence). The CDR3 is 13 amino acids. The CDR3 here is CAWSGGQDYGYTF. CDR3 nucleotides: TGTGCCTGGAGTGGGGGACAGGACTATGGCTACACCTTC.

A note on this clonotype: A much larger clonotype is one base distant, so this may be a read error. CDR3 bases: TGTTCCAGCAGCTTAGAACTAGCGGCCCCGGGTACGCAGTATTTT. It codes for CSSSLELAAPGTQYF. The rearrangement uses TRBV13 and TRBJ2-3; 8 bases agree with TRBD2. There are 15 residues in the CDR3. Per germline, CDR1 PRHDT and CDR2 FYEKMQ (reference sequence).

This clonotype was detected a few times. This chain links TRBV12-5 with TRBJ1-1; no clear D. The CDR3 is made up of 13 amino acids. Germline CDR1 reads LGHNT; CDR2 reads FRNRAP. V lost 3 bases to trimming and J lost 4 bases, with 9 bases between them. Here the CDR3 reads CASGFDPGTEAFF. The CDR3 DNA sequence: TGTGCTAGTGGTTTTGACCCGGGCACTGAAGCTTTCTTT.

This clonotype was recorded at least ten times. This chain uses TRBV7-8 with TRBJ2-1, with 10 bases that match TRBD2. The CDR3 consists of 16 residues. V lost 1 base and J lost 6; bases outside the gene matches: 6. In germline, CDR1 is SGHVS, CDR2 FQNEAQ. DNA of the CDR3: TGTGCCAGCAGCTTAGTAGCGGGAGGAATACCCAATGAGCAGTTCTTC. This encodes CASSLVAGGIPNEQFF.